The 32 T cell receptor beta chains listed next were all sequenced from one sample in a study of response to subunit inactivated influenza vaccine (dated by TCRdb to the late 2010s). Receptors were amplified or captured by RT-PCR. The instrument was an Illumina HiSeq 2500. TCRdb itself trimmed the public reads at Q25 with fastp, ran MiXCR and retained productive beta chains. Here each entry gathers all rows of one CDR3 protein and keeps the most common genes and DNA. The sample profile shows around 530,000 distinct CDR3 sequences; 15% to 20% of them were found once. Approximately 3% of the sample lies in the top ten. This specimen consisted of CD4+ T cells sorted from PBMCs, obtained around 25 months after vaccination. Receptors were obtained from a man aged 45-69 years who received an inactivated influenza vaccine. Donor details come from another sample of the same person, matched by shared clones.

V and J are TRBV11-2 and TRBJ2-5; D is perhaps TRBD2 (6 bases). CDR1 is SGHAT, CDR2 FQNNGV, per germline. V lost 5 bases to trimming and J lost 8 bases, with 12 bases between them. The CDR3 has 12 residues. For the CDR3, the DNA is TGTGCCAGCAGCCCCCCAGCGGGCACCCAGTACTTC. Translating gives CASSPPAGTQYF. Combining the CDR3 with reference TRBV11-2 and TRBJ2-5 gives the whole variable domain EAGVAQSPRYKIIEKRQSVAFWCNPISGHATLYWYQQILGQGPKLLIQFQNNGVVDDSQLPKDRFSAERLKGVDSTLKIQPAKLEDSAVYLCASSPPAGTQYFGPGTRLLVL.

There are a few counts of this clonotype. The V gene is TRBV12-3 or TRBV12-4, the J gene TRBJ1-1; 8 bases are a match to TRBD1. This CDR3 contains 15 residues. Trimming cost V 5 bases and J 11 bases; bases outside gene matches: 16. The DNA of the CDR3 is TGTGCCAGCAGTGATGGAGACAGGGGTAAGGGGTGGGCTTTCTTT. Its translation is CASSDGDRGKGWAFF.

This clonotype was detected only a few times. A much bigger clone sits one base away, suggesting this may be a read error. The V call is TRBV5-5, the J call TRBJ2-1; D unresolved. The ends were cut back, 7 bases at V and 9 bases at J, with 17 bases in the middle. This CDR3 is 13 amino acids long. The germline CDR1 and CDR2 sequences are SGHKS and YYEKEE (reference sequence). The DNA for the CDR3 is TGTGCCAGCGGCCCTTGGGCCAACAGTGAGCAGTTCTTC. Residues: CASGPWANSEQFF. The complete variable domain, with remaining parts taken from reference TRBV5-5 and TRBJ2-1, reads DAGVTQSPTHLIKTRGQQVTLRCSPISGHKSVSWYQQVLGQGPQFIFQYYEKEERGRGNFPDRFSARQFPNYSSELNVNALLLGDSALYLCASGPWANSEQFFGPGTRLTVL.

This clonotype was seen more than once but under ten times. V and J are TRBV20-1 and TRBJ2-2, with 11 bases aligning to TRBD2. The V and J ends lost 0 bases and 5 bases, in that order; junction bases with no gene match: 8. Per the germline V gene, CDR1 is DFQATT and CDR2 is SNEGSKA (reference sequence). The CDR3 is 17 amino acids. DNA of the CDR3: TGCAGTGCTAGAGATTTGCTAGCGGGGGGTTTTACCGGGGAGCTGTTTTTT. Its protein product is CSARDLLAGGFTGELFF.

The V call is TRBV20-1, the J call TRBJ2-5; no clear D. Deletions cut 2 bases from V and 4 bases from J, with 8 bases between. The germline CDR1 and CDR2 sequences are DFQATT and SNEGSKA (reference sequence). This CDR3 spans 12 amino acids. CDR3 region: CSARLPGETQYF. CDR3 in DNA: TGCAGTGCTAGACTCCCCGGAGAGACCCAGTACTTC.

This chain uses TRBV7-2 with TRBJ2-1; possibly TRBD2 for D (5 bases). This CDR3 has 14 residues. Germline lookup yields CDR1 SGHTA and CDR2 FQGNSA. V shed 4 bases and J shed 9 bases, with 16 bases lying between them. This CDR3 reads CASSSWELLSEQFF. The DNA of the CDR3 is TGTGCCAGCAGCTCCTGGGAGCTCCTAAGTGAGCAGTTCTTC.

V gene TRBV3-1 combines with J gene TRBJ2-5; TRBD1 aligns across 8 bases. The germline V gene encodes CDR1 LGHDT and CDR2 YNNKEL (reference sequence). This CDR3 is built from 13 residues. V shed 1 base, J shed 12 bases, and the junction held 7 bases outside the gene matches. DNA for the CDR3: TGTGCCAGCAGCCAAGGGGCTCGGACAGGGAAGTACTTC. It codes for CASSQGARTGKYF.

The chain has TRBV7-9 and TRBJ2-7; D is undetermined. Trimming removed 5 bases from V and 0 bases from J, with 8 bases in between. The CDR3 is 13 residues long. Germline values: CDR1 SEHNR, CDR2 FQNEAQ (reference sequence). For the CDR3, the DNA is TGTGCCAGCAGCCGGGTTGACTCCTACGAGCAGTACTTC. Its protein is CASSRVDSYEQYF.

The gene calls are TRBV6-2 or TRBV6-3 and TRBJ1-5; no firm D call. The CDR3 extends over 17 amino acids. The germline CDR1 and CDR2 sequences are MNHEY and SVGEGT. The V and J ends lost 5 bases and 1 base respectively, with 18 bases between them. The CDR3 DNA follows: TGTGCCAGCAGTCTAACCGGCCGGACTAAGAGCAATCAGCCCCAGCATTTT. It is translated as CASSLTGRTKSNQPQHF.

The rearrangement joins TRBV28 to TRBJ1-1; no definite D call. Germline V gene lookup returns CDR1 MDHEN and CDR2 SYDVKM. The CDR3 has 12 residues. V dropped 2 bases and J dropped 11 bases, with 12 bases sitting between them. In DNA form, the CDR3 reads TGTGCCAGCAGTTTAATGAAGGCTATTGCTTTCTTT. Translating gives CASSLMKAIAFF.

Comments on this clonotype: One end of the junction varies from germline; a read error may be responsible. V is TRBV12-3 or TRBV12-4 and J is TRBJ1-2; D is possibly TRBD1 (5 bases). This CDR3 comprises 13 residues. The CDR3 DNA is TGTACCAGCAGTTCGACAGCTAACTATGGCTACACCTTC. This encodes CTSSSTANYGYTF.

This sequence joins TRBV5-1 and TRBJ1-2; D not resolved. V was cut by 1 base and J by 6 bases, with 13 bases left in between. CDR3 length: 14 residues. The V gene's germline CDR1 is SGHRS and CDR2 YFSETQ. The CDR3 sequence: CASSLSRVSDGYTF. DNA for the CDR3: TGCGCCAGCAGCTTGTCGAGGGTTAGCGATGGCTACACCTTC.

This clonotype was found a few times. This chain uses TRBV15 with TRBJ1-1; D gene unclear. Germline CDR1 LNHNV, CDR2 YYDKDF (reference sequence). This CDR3 spans 15 amino acids. V shed 0 bases and J shed 6 bases, with 14 bases lying between them. The DNA of the CDR3 is TGTGCCACCAGCAGAGATCTAAGGGATATGGCTGAAGCTTTCTTT. Residues: CATSRDLRDMAEAFF.

This clonotype was observed a handful of times. This sequence joins TRBV20-1 and TRBJ2-1; 8 bases match TRBD1. The junction had 12 bases not matched to a gene; V was cut back by 0 bases and J by 8 bases. The CDR3 runs to 16 residues. Germline CDR1 and CDR2: DFQATT and SNEGSKA (reference sequence). As DNA, the CDR3 is TGCAGTGCTAGAGAGTACCTGGGACAGGTTAGAGATGAGCAGTTCTTC. This translates into CSAREYLGQVRDEQFF.

The chain recombines TRBV5-4 with TRBJ2-2; D is undetermined. Deletions cut 4 bases from V and 5 bases from J, with 6 bases between. Looked up from germline, CDR1 is SGHNT and CDR2 is YYREEE (reference sequence). The CDR3 contains 12 residues. The CDR3 bases are TGTGCCAGCAGCCACTATACCGGGGAGCTGTTTTTT. It codes for CASSHYTGELFF.

This chain uses TRBV5-6 with TRBJ2-3; unclear D gene. The CDR3 loop spans 13 amino acids. Per germline, CDR1 SGHDT and CDR2 YYEEEE. Trimming removed 3 bases from V and 4 bases from J, with 9 bases in between. The CDR3: CASSSTGSDTQYF. In nucleotides, the CDR3 is TGTGCCAGCAGCTCTACCGGGTCAGATACGCAGTATTTT.

This clonotype was seen a handful of times. The CDR3 region has the DNA TGCGCCAGCAGCCAAGACCTAGACCCTCATGCAGATACGCAGTATTTT. Translating gives CASSQDLDPHADTQYF. The V gene is TRBV4-3, the J gene TRBJ2-3; D is unresolved. The CDR3 length is 16 residues. The germline V gene encodes CDR1 LGHNA and CDR2 YSLEER. Trimming stripped 0 bases from V and 4 bases from J, with 14 bases between.

This clonotype was detected a few times. The chain is built from TRBV3-1 and TRBJ1-6; TRBD1 matches 9 bases. V gave up 2 bases and J gave up 7 bases; unmatched junction bases: 3. The CDR3 totals 15 residues. The V gene's germline CDR1 is LGHDT and CDR2 YNNKEL (reference sequence). In nucleotides, the CDR3 is TGTGCCAGCAGCCAAAGGACAGGGGTAAATTCACCCCTCCACTTT. Amino acids: CASSQRTGVNSPLHF.

This clonotype has more than one count but fewer than ten. The chain carries TRBV20-1 and TRBJ1-2; 9 positions match TRBD1. Germline assignment: CDR1 DFQATT and CDR2 SNEGSKA (reference sequence). V lost 3 bases to trimming and J lost 3 bases; unmatched junction nucleotides: 8. CDR3 size: 15 residues. CDR3 bases: TGCAGTGCTAGCGGGATAAGACAGGGGGACTATGGCTACACCTTC. It codes for CSASGIRQGDYGYTF.

This clonotype was seen a few times. The V gene is TRBV10-3, the J gene TRBJ2-7; D uncertain. V dropped 2 bases and J dropped 4 bases, with 15 bases sitting between them. There are 15 residues in the CDR3. Germline CDR1 and CDR2: ENHRY and SYGVKD. CDR3 sequence (DNA): TGTGCCATCAGTGAGCCAAGACATAAACCTTACGAGCAGTACTTC. Translating gives CAISEPRHKPYEQYF.

This clonotype has just a few counts. The V call is TRBV5-1, the J call TRBJ2-3, with 7 nucleotides matching TRBD2. Germline assignment: CDR1 SGHRS and CDR2 YFSETQ. Trimming took 3 bases from V and 2 from J; bases not matched to a gene: 3. The CDR3 length is 14 residues. The CDR3 DNA follows: TGCGCCAGCAGCTCCGGGACTAACACAGATACGCAGTATTTT. The encoded protein is CASSSGTNTDTQYF.

The genes are TRBV25-1 and TRBJ1-2; D gene uncertain. CDR3 length: 13 residues. CDR1 MGHDK and CDR2 SYGVNS come from the germline V gene. Trimming pared 7 bases from V and 4 bases from J, leaving 13 bases between. Written as DNA, the CDR3 is TGTGCCAGCACCGATGGCAGGTTCTATGGCTACACCTTC. This encodes CASTDGRFYGYTF.

V is TRBV7-2 and J is TRBJ2-1; 9 nucleotides line up with TRBD2. This CDR3 is built from 15 residues. CDR1 and CDR2 from the germline V gene are SGHTA and FQGNSA. J was trimmed by 8 bases and V by 6 bases; bases with no gene match: 11. CDR3 protein: CASSISGSMVYEQFF. The DNA for the CDR3 is TGTGCCAGCAGTATTAGCGGGAGCATGGTATATGAGCAGTTCTTC. Full variable domain (remainder filled in from reference TRBV7-2 and TRBJ2-1): GAGVSQSPSNKVTEKGKDVELRCDPISGHTALYWYRQSLGQGLEFLIYFQGNSAPDKSGLPSDRFSAERTGGSVSTLTIQRTQQEDSAVYLCASSISGSMVYEQFFGPGTRLTVL.

The chain couples TRBV5-1 to TRBJ2-1, with TRBD2 matching over 8 bases. After removal of 4 bases from V and 6 bases from J, the junction contained 9 bases not matched to a gene. The CDR3 is 15 residues long. Germline lookup yields CDR1 SGHRS and CDR2 YFSETQ. The CDR3 loop is CASSVPGLGTNEQFF. The CDR3 nucleotides are TGCGCCAGCAGCGTGCCGGGACTAGGAACCAATGAGCAGTTCTTC.

The rearrangement uses TRBV29-1 and TRBJ2-2; 7 bases agree with TRBD2. This CDR3 contains 12 residues. J gave up 7 bases and V 7 bases, and 6 bases lay outside the gene matches. Per the germline V gene, CDR1 is SQVTM and CDR2 is ANQGSEA. In DNA, the CDR3 is TGCAGCGGGGGCGGGAGTCACGGGGAGCTGTTTTTT. This encodes CSGGGSHGELFF.

This clonotype occurred a few times. The chain is built from TRBV6-2 or TRBV6-3 and TRBJ1-4, with a possible D match to TRBD1 (5 bases). The CDR3 spans 14 residues. Trimming stripped 0 bases from V and 7 bases from J, with 9 bases between. The germline V gene has CDR1 MNHEY and CDR2 SVGEGT. In DNA form, the CDR3 reads TGTGCCAGCAGTTACTCGACAGTGATTGAAAAACTGTTTTTT. Its translation is CASSYSTVIEKLFF.

J is TRBJ1-5 and V is TRBV6-1, with unresolved D. The V gene lost 9 bases and the J gene lost 0 bases, with 12 bases spanning the gap. This CDR3 has 14 amino acids. Looked up from germline, CDR1 is MNHNS and CDR2 is SASEGT. The CDR3 spells CASMGIYSNQPQHF. In DNA, the CDR3 is TGTGCCAGTATGGGGATATATAGCAATCAGCCCCAGCATTTT.

This chain joins TRBV9 and TRBJ2-1; TRBD2 might be the D (5 bases). Looked up from germline, CDR1 is SGDLS and CDR2 is YYNGEE. Deletions cut 3 bases from V and 10 bases from J, with 20 bases between. The CDR3 is 15 residues long. The CDR3 DNA is TGTGCCAGCAGCGCCCAAAGCGGATCATTGGGGGAGCAGTTCTTC. Translating gives CASSAQSGSLGEQFF.

This clonotype has a handful of counts. The chain carries TRBV20-1 and TRBJ2-4, with 7 bases identical to TRBD2. Germline loops: CDR1 DFQATT, CDR2 SNEGSKA (reference sequence). V dropped 8 bases and J dropped 0; count of bases not matched to a gene: 10. The CDR3 spans 15 residues. The CDR3 DNA sequence: TGCAGTTCCTATCTAGCGGACCTAGCCAAAAACATTCAGTACTTC. Amino acid sequence: CSSYLADLAKNIQYF.

The sample holds a few counts of this clonotype. This sequence joins TRBV12-3 or TRBV12-4 and TRBJ2-7; possible D gene TRBD2, 6 bases. The CDR3 loop spans 14 amino acids. Trimming removed 10 bases at V and 0 bases at J, with 16 bases between. The CDR3 DNA reads TGTGCCACCGCCGACGGGGGACTCTCCTACGAGCAGTACTTC. It encodes CATADGGLSYEQYF.

This clonotype occurred a few times. V usage is TRBV5-1 and J usage is TRBJ2-3; D is uncertain. The CDR3 runs 14 residues. The germline V and J ends were trimmed by 0 bases and 6 bases, with 11 bases remaining between them. Germline values: CDR1 SGHRS, CDR2 YFSETQ. The CDR3 nucleotides read TGCGCCAGCAGCTTGGTACAAAGAACGGATACGCAGTATTTT. This encodes CASSLVQRTDTQYF.

This chain uses TRBV20-1 with TRBJ2-7; the match to TRBD2 covers 8 bases. CDR3 length: 14 amino acids. The V gene's germline CDR1 is DFQATT and CDR2 SNEGSKA (reference sequence). V was pared by 2 bases and J by 3 bases, with 6 bases of the junction left unmatched. In nucleotides, the CDR3 is TGCAGTGCTAGACGCACTAGCGGCGACTACGAGCAGTACTTC. The encoded protein is CSARRTSGDYEQYF.